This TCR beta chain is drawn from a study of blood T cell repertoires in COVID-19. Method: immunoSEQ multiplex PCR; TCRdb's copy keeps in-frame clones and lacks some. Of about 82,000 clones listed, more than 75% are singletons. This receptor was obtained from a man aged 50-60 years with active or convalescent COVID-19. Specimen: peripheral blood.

The CDR3 is CASGAGTDQSEQYF. The DNA for the CDR3 is TGTGCCAGCGGGGCCGGGACAGACCAAAGCGAGCAGTACTTC. The rearrangement uses TRBV28 and TRBJ2-7; 7 nucleotides line up with TRBD1. Unmatched junction bases numbered 13, after V lost 8 bases and J lost 6 bases. This CDR3 comprises 14 residues. The germline V gene has CDR1 MDHEN and CDR2 SYDVKM. Based on the CDR3 plus reference TRBV28 and TRBJ2-7, the full variable domain is DVKVTQSSRYLVKRTGEKVFLECVQDMDHENMFWYRQDPGLGLRLIYFSYDVKMKEKGDIPEGYSVSREKKERFSLILESASTNQTSMYLCASGAGTDQSEQYFGPGTRLTVT.